This passage covers 10 T cell receptor beta chains from one sample sequenced in a study of OX40 agonist ivuxolimab in advanced cancers. The assay was immunoSEQ multiplex PCR, and TCRdb's table has in-frame clones only and misses some. The table has fewer than 95,000 clones, about 88% seen once. Specimen: CD4+ or CD8+ T cells sorted from blood, collected in a trial of the OX40 agonist ivuxolimab. Every receptor here comes from an adult with an advanced solid tumor such as melanoma, head and neck, liver or kidney cancer.

The chain has TRBV5-6 and TRBJ2-7; D is unresolved. This CDR3 is 15 amino acids long. Germline-derived CDR1 and CDR2 are SGHDT and YYEEEE. The V gene lost 1 base and the J gene lost 7 bases, with 18 bases spanning the gap. This CDR3 reads CASSLMQTTLGEQYF. The CDR3 coding sequence is TGTGCCAGCAGCTTGATGCAAACTACTCTCGGTGAGCAGTACTTC.

The gene calls are TRBV7-6 and TRBJ1-5, with D tentatively TRBD1 (5 bases). Germline V gene lookup returns CDR1 SGHVS and CDR2 FNYEAQ. This CDR3 has 15 amino acids. The V end lost 0 bases, the J end lost 5 bases, and 11 bases lay between the germline ends. CDR3 loop: CASSLAGTTDQPQHF. The CDR3 nucleotides read TGTGCCAGCAGCTTAGCGGGGACTACAGATCAGCCCCAGCATTTT.

The CDR3 spells CASSFRGSDSTDTQYF. CDR3 sequence (DNA): TGCGCCAGCAGCTTCAGGGGCTCAGATAGCACAGATACGCAGTATTTT. The rearrangement uses TRBV5-1 and TRBJ2-3, with D perhaps TRBD1 (6 bases). CDR3 size: 16 residues. V lost 2 bases to trimming and J lost 0 bases, with 13 bases between them. The germline gives CDR1 SGHRS, CDR2 YFSETQ.

The gene calls are TRBV2 and TRBJ1-1; D gene uncertain. The V and J ends lost 4 bases and 0 bases respectively, with 6 bases between them. The CDR3 loop spans 13 amino acids. CDR1 is SNHLY and CDR2 is FYNNEI in the germline V gene. In DNA form, the CDR3 reads TGTGCCAGCAGTGGGCTGTTGAACACTGAAGCTTTCTTT. Translating it yields CASSGLLNTEAFF.

The J gene is TRBJ2-3, the V gene TRBV15; D may be TRBD1 or TRBD2 (6 bases each). The CDR3 length is 15 residues. V dropped 0 bases and J dropped 2 bases, with 9 bases sitting between them. Germline V gene data show CDR1 as LNHNV and CDR2 as YYDKDF (reference sequence). DNA of the CDR3: TGTGCCACCAGCAGAGAGTGGGGGGCCACAGATACGCAGTATTTT. This sequence encodes CATSREWGATDTQYF.

V gene TRBV5-1 combines with J gene TRBJ1-1, with D uncertain. Germline loops: CDR1 SGHRS, CDR2 YFSETQ. Trimming removed 4 bases from V and 0 bases from J, with 13 bases in between. The CDR3 spans 15 residues. This CDR3 reads CASSREATMNTEAFF. For the CDR3, the DNA is TGCGCCAGCAGCAGGGAGGCGACCATGAACACTGAAGCTTTCTTT.

V and J are TRBV5-8 and TRBJ2-2; D ambiguous. Trimming stripped 5 bases from V and 6 bases from J, with 11 bases between. There are 13 residues in the CDR3. Germline values: CDR1 SGHTS, CDR2 YDEGEE. CDR3 amino acids: CASRSRGSGELFF. CDR3 DNA: TGTGCCAGCAGATCCCGTGGGTCCGGGGAGCTGTTTTTT.

This chain's CDR3 is CASSIRLAGGEDTQYF. The CDR3, as DNA: TGTGCCAGTAGTATTCGACTAGCGGGGGGCGAAGATACGCAGTATTTT. The chain joins TRBV19 to TRBJ2-3, with 13 bases identical to TRBD2. The CDR3 totals 16 residues. V gave up 3 bases and J gave up 5 bases; unmatched junction bases: 5. Germline values: CDR1 LNHDA, CDR2 SQIVND (reference sequence).

This clone appeared once. The chain combines TRBV19 with TRBJ2-3, with 12 nucleotides matching TRBD2. V lost 5 bases, J lost 6 bases, and 12 bases stayed unmatched. Germline V CDR1 and CDR2: LNHDA, SQIVND (reference sequence). The CDR3 length is 17 residues. The CDR3 bases are TGTGCCAGTAGTTCTAGGACTAGCGGGACCTCAGAGGATACGCAGTATTTT. Its protein product is CASSSRTSGTSEDTQYF. Together with reference TRBV19 and TRBJ2-3, the CDR3 gives the full variable domain: DGGITQSPKYLFRKEGQNVTLSCEQNLNHDAMYWYRQDPGQGLRLIYYSQIVNDFQKGDIAEGYSVSREKKESFPLTVTSAQKNPTAFYLCASSSRTSGTSEDTQYFGPGTRLTVL.

This sequence joins TRBV13 and TRBJ2-2, with TRBD1 as a possible D gene (6 bases). V lost 6 bases and J 6 bases, leaving 17 bases between the germline ends. This CDR3 has 15 residues. The germline gives CDR1 PRHDT, CDR2 FYEKMQ (reference sequence). Here the CDR3 reads CASRWTDFSAGELFF. The CDR3 nucleotides are TGTGCCAGCAGATGGACAGATTTTTCCGCCGGGGAGCTGTTTTTT.